By its share, the clone carrying this T cell receptor beta chain is medium-sized (0.01 to 0.1%). Its target is not known. This specimen comes from a study of T and B cells in COVID-19 patients. The wider study: COVID-19 patients gave peripheral blood either during active infection or after recovery.

Study findings and constraints: The recovered cohort had approximately 2,000 exclusive TCR clusters, including 31 low generation probability clusters. Clonality of TRB repertoires was high in active COVID-19; recovery brought above-healthy diversity and richness.

TRB rearrangements were amplified by multiplex PCR with BIOMED2 TRB-A/B primers. TCRdb passed the multiplex PCR reads through MiXCR, listing each CDR3 protein once. The sample records several thousand distinct CDR3 sequences, around 25% being singletons. Blood genomic DNA input for TRB amplification was about 240-550 ng. This receptor was taken from a human donor with active COVID-19. The donor label of this sample is uncertain. The specimen sequenced was blood.

The CDR3 region has the DNA TGCGCCAGCAGCCACGAGCCTAGCGGAGGGGCAGATACGCAGTATTTT. This encodes CASSHEPSGGADTQYF. V usage is TRBV4-1 and J usage is TRBJ2-3; 7 bases are shared with TRBD2. Germline CDR1 MGHRA, CDR2 YSYEKL. V lost 3 bases and J lost 4; bases outside the gene matches: 10. CDR3 length equals 16 residues.